The sequence of this TCR beta chain was determined in a study of blood T cells in healthy people across ages. Primers used in a second PCR of roughly 7 to 12 cycles were a sample-barcoded 5' primer and a J-beta primer mix. Tags on each cDNA molecule came from a template-switch adaptor with 12 random nucleotides. Researchers report that each sample yielded at least 2.5 million CDR3-containing paired-end reads. Each CDR3 protein gets one entry after TCRdb re-called the 5' RACE reads with MiXCR. The table includes over 750,000 distinct CDR3 sequences, roughly 25% detected once. Healthy Caucasian individuals from Russia aged about 6 to 90 served as donors. This clonotype has just a few counts. Trimming cost V 4 bases and J 1 base, with 10 bases left between them. Germline lookup yields CDR1 MRHNA and CDR2 SNTAGT. This CDR3 comprises 14 residues. These sequences were also reported in another study, on T cells of mothers and their children. In that study: Unrelated pairs and related pairs have their TCR recombination output shaped similarly by thymic selection.

The sequenced sample consisted of blood. This receptor was taken from a boy younger than 18 in good health. This rearrangement joins TRBV6-4 to TRBJ1-1, with D possibly matching TRBD1 (6 bases). In DNA, the CDR3 is TGTGCCAGCAGTGTCGGGACACCGAACACTGAAGCTTTCTTT. This encodes CASSVGTPNTEAFF.